A single sample is the source of the 15 T cell receptor beta chains below, sequenced in a study of OX40 agonist ivuxolimab in advanced cancers. The protocol was immunoSEQ multiplex PCR, while the TCRdb copy is restricted to in-frame clones and leaves out a portion. This table has some 38,000 clones, around nine tenths appearing once. The sequences come from CD4+ or CD8+ T cells sorted from blood, collected in a trial of the OX40 agonist ivuxolimab. The source is an adult with an advanced solid tumor such as melanoma, head and neck, liver or kidney cancer.

CDR3 loop: CASIPDRQPQHF. The CDR3 coding sequence is TGTGCCAGCATCCCGGACCGTCAGCCCCAGCATTTT. V gene TRBV21-1 combines with J gene TRBJ1-5. TRBV21-1 is classified as a pseudogene. The CDR3 is 12 residues long.

The chain has TRBV7-9 and TRBJ1-1, with 8 bases identical to TRBD1. The CDR3 spans 14 residues. In germline, CDR1 is SEHNR, CDR2 FQNEAQ (reference sequence). V lost 5 bases and J lost 3; bases outside the gene matches: 5. CDR3 loop: CASSPDRDDTEAFF. The CDR3 region has the DNA TGTGCCAGCAGCCCGGACAGGGACGACACTGAAGCTTTCTTT.

The J gene is TRBJ2-5, the V gene TRBV7-2; D is perhaps TRBD1 (6 bases). Trimming stripped 1 base from V and 12 bases from J, with 18 bases between. The CDR3 covers 14 residues. In germline, CDR1 is SGHTA, CDR2 FQGNSA. As DNA, the CDR3 is TGTGCCAGCAGCTTAGATTCGGGTAACAGGGAAAAGTACTTC. It encodes CASSLDSGNREKYF.

This clone was recorded once. At one end the junction does not follow the germline gene, possibly because of a read error. The genes are TRBV12-5 and TRBJ2-1, with a tentative D call TRBD2 (7 bases). This CDR3 spans 22 amino acids. Germline CDR1 and CDR2: LGHNT and FRNRAP. Here the CDR3 DNA reads TGTGCTAGTGGGTTGGAGGCCAGGAAGACTAGTGGGGGGGCCAATCGATACAATGAGCAGTTCTTC. As protein: CASGLEARKTSGGANRYNEQFF.

The chain recombines TRBV7-3 with TRBJ2-5; D possibly corresponds to TRBD2 (7 bases). Germline CDR1 is SGHTA and CDR2 is FQGTGA. Trimming stripped 5 bases from V and 4 bases from J, with 20 bases between. This CDR3 has 16 residues. The CDR3 sequence is CASSPSGGAFTETQYF. CDR3 bases: TGTGCCAGCAGCCCCAGTGGGGGGGCCTTTACAGAGACCCAGTACTTC.

Concerning this clone itself: Other DNA sequences from this sample encode an identical CDR3 as well. This chain joins TRBV5-1 and TRBJ2-7; 10 nucleotides line up with TRBD1. The junction had 3 bases not matched to a gene; V was cut back by 4 bases and J by 2 bases. CDR3 length: 14 residues. Germline values: CDR1 SGHRS, CDR2 YFSETQ. For the CDR3, the DNA is TGCGCCAGCAGCCTAGGACAGGGGGCCTACGAGCAGTACTTC. This encodes CASSLGQGAYEQYF.

The genes are TRBV6-5 and TRBJ1-1; 7 positions agree with TRBD1. The CDR3 runs to 14 residues. Losses at the gene ends were 8 bases for V and 6 bases for J; bases not matched to a gene: 12. Germline loops: CDR1 MNHEY, CDR2 SVGAGI. CDR3 region: CASSGTGVGAEAFF. The CDR3 DNA reads TGTGCCAGCTCGGGTACAGGGGTGGGCGCTGAAGCTTTCTTT.

J is TRBJ2-1 and V is TRBV7-8; D ambiguous. V shed 5 bases and J shed 9 bases, with 14 bases lying between them. Germline CDR1 is SGHVS and CDR2 is FQNEAQ. This CDR3 region has 13 residues. The DNA for the CDR3 is TGTGCCAGCAGCCCCCGGGCCCCCGGTGAGCAGTTCTTC. Translation: CASSPRAPGEQFF.

The J gene is TRBJ1-5, the V gene TRBV7-8, with a weak D call TRBD1 (5 bases). CDR1 is SGHVS, CDR2 FQNEAQ, per germline. There are 15 residues in the CDR3. V lost 3 bases, J lost 0 bases, and 9 bases lay in between. Here the CDR3 DNA reads TGTGCCAGCAGCTTTACGGGACTTAGCAATCAGCCCCAGCATTTT. Protein: CASSFTGLSNQPQHF. The variable domain in full, completed from reference TRBV7-8 and TRBJ1-5, reads GAGVSQSPRYKVAKRGQDVALRCDPISGHVSLFWYQQALGQGPEFLTYFQNEAQLDKSGLPSDRFFAERPEGSVSTLKIQRTQQEDSAVYLCASSFTGLSNQPQHFGDGTRLSIL.

This chain links TRBV5-4 with TRBJ1-5; D is possibly TRBD1 (6 bases). Germline loops: CDR1 SGHNT, CDR2 YYREEE (reference sequence). The CDR3 has 17 amino acids. V lost 2 bases to trimming and J lost 2 bases, with 17 bases between them. This CDR3 is CASSFPGTLRGNQPQHF. DNA for the CDR3: TGTGCCAGCAGCTTCCCCGGGACACTTAGGGGCAATCAGCCCCAGCATTTT.

The chain employs TRBV7-3 and TRBJ1-2; D possibly corresponds to TRBD1 (5 bases). V dropped 0 bases and J dropped 5 bases, with 13 bases sitting between them. Germline V gives CDR1 SGHTA, CDR2 FQGTGA. The CDR3 sequence is 15 residues long. The CDR3 reads CASSLTGTRGYGYTF. The CDR3 DNA sequence: TGTGCCAGCAGCTTAACAGGGACCCGTGGGTATGGCTACACCTTC.

The chain couples TRBV19 to TRBJ2-2; 8 nucleotides align to TRBD1. V trimming: 7 bases; J trimming: 6 bases; junction bases outside the gene matches: 10. The germline V gene has CDR1 LNHDA and CDR2 SQIVND (reference sequence). CDR3 length: 15 amino acids. The CDR3 is CASNRDRRVPGELFF. The CDR3, as DNA: TGTGCCAGTAACCGGGACAGGAGAGTACCCGGGGAGCTGTTTTTT.

This clone appeared a few times. The chain employs TRBV29-1 and TRBJ1-1, with a weak D call TRBD1 (5 bases). The CDR3 covers 15 residues. Germline V CDR1 and CDR2: SQVTM, ANQGSEA. V gave up 4 bases and J gave up 0 bases, with 15 bases separating them. Here the CDR3 reads CSVAGEDGLNTEAFF. CDR3 in DNA: TGCAGCGTTGCGGGGGAAGACGGGCTGAACACTGAAGCTTTCTTT.

The J gene is TRBJ1-1, the V gene TRBV11-2, with D perhaps TRBD1 (5 bases). Trimming removed 3 bases from V and 3 bases from J, with 11 bases in between. The CDR3 spans 14 residues. From germline, CDR1 is SGHAT and CDR2 FQNNGV. The CDR3 DNA reads as TGTGCCAGCAGCTTTACGGGGGGGGACACTGAAGCTTTCTTT. Its protein product is CASSFTGGDTEAFF.

The chain employs TRBV6-1 and TRBJ2-7; D is possibly TRBD1 or TRBD2 (7 bases each). Trimming stripped 2 bases from V and 3 bases from J, with 17 bases between. Germline V gives CDR1 MNHNS, CDR2 SASEGT. This CDR3 region has 16 residues. CDR3: CASSEPGEGAGYEQYF. Written as DNA, the CDR3 is TGTGCCAGCAGTGAACCCGGGGAGGGGGCCGGCTACGAGCAGTACTTC.